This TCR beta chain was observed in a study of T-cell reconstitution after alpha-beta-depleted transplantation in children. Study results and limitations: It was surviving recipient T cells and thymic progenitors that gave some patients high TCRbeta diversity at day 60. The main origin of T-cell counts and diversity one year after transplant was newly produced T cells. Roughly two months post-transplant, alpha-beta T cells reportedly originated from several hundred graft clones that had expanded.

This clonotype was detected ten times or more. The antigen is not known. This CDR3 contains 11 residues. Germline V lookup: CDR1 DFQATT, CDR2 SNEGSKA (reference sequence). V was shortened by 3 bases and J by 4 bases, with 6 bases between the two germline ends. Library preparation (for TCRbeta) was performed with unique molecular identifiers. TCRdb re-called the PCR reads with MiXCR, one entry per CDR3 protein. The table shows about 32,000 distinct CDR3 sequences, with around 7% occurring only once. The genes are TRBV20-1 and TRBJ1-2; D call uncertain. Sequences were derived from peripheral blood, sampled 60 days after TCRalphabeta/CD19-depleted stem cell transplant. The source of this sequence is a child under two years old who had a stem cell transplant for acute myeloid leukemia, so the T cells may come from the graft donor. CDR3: CSAREFYGYTF. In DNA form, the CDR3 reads TGCAGTGCTAGGGAGTTCTATGGCTACACCTTC.